The clone carrying this T cell receptor (beta chain) was detected only once. Its antigen remains unidentified. Once RNA had been extracted, it was reverse transcribed into cDNA to act as the sequencing template. Clones were read by immunoSEQ multiplex PCR, and TCRdb kept only the in-frame ones, dropping some. The table has about 210,000 clones, 66% seen once; the top ten hold roughly 1.2%. This sample was included in a study of CD8+ T cells in alopecia areata. Whole-study results and caveats: Lesional scalp, notably in alopecia totalis/universalis, had clonality above that of normal scalp.

As to treatment: oral pan-JAK inhibitor, 5-10 mg twice daily. Researchers picked out CD4+ and CD8+ T cells from PBMCs by sorting. V was trimmed by 5 bases and J by 1 base, leaving 8 bases between them. This CDR3 comprises 12 residues. The germline CDR1 and CDR2 sequences are SQVTM and ANQGSEA. The chain joins TRBV29-1 to TRBJ1-1; D remains ambiguous. Sequencing used CD4+ T cells sorted from blood, obtained at approximately week 42, from a patient treated with tofacitinib. This clonotype was sampled from a human donor with alopecia areata. The CDR3 sequence is CSVSRGNTEAFF. In DNA form, the CDR3 reads TGCAGCGTTTCACGGGGGAACACTGAAGCTTTCTTT.